This is a list of T cell receptor beta chains from one sample in a study of shared T cell receptors in the human thymus. Assay: immunoSEQ multiplex PCR; the TCRdb copy retains only in-frame clones and omits some. The sample includes some 700,000 clones, approximately 83% of them seen just once. The same specimen was also included in a second study, on human thymus T cells.

The sequencing sample was made of thymocytes. The receptors were sampled from a girl less than two years old with a congenital heart defect. Each CDR3 is given with its conserved first and last residue. A D gene is named only where the DNA matches it firmly. Expanded clones get a size class; other rows say once, few or many, or leave the size out.

>TRBV7-6|-|TRBJ2-1|-
TGTGCCAGCAGCTTAGCCACTAGGCTAAAGCAGGGGAAGCGCACCTACAATGAGCAGTTCTTC
CASSLATRLKQGKRTYNEQFF
>TRBV7-9|TRBD1|TRBJ2-5|-
TGTGCCAGCAGCGAGGGGGCCGGGACCAGGCCAGAGACCCAGTACTTC
CASSEGAGTRPETQYF
>TRBV28|-|TRBJ1-5|-
TGTGCCAGCAGTTTGCGAGGGGAGGGCAATCAGCCCCAGCATTTT
CASSLRGEGNQPQHF
>TRBV20-1|-|TRBJ1-2|-
TGCCAATACCAGGGGCATGGCTACACCTTC
CQYQGHGYTF
>TRBV6-5|-|TRBJ1-5|-
TGTGCCAGCAGTTACTCCAGGGCGTCGAGCAATCAGCCCCAGCATTTT
CASSYSRASSNQPQHF
>TRBV4-1|-|TRBJ2-1|-
TGCGCCAGCAGCCAAGATCGCGGAAGCTCCTACAATGAGCAGTTCTTC
CASSQDRGSSYNEQFF
>TRBV7-2|-|TRBJ2-3|-
TGTGCCAGCAGCTCGAGGTCACGCCCGCCCACAGATACGCAGTATTTT
CASSSRSRPPTDTQYF
>TRBV6-5|TRBD2|TRBJ2-3|-
TGTGCCAGCAGCCGACTAGCGGGAAGCACAGATACGCAGTATTTT
CASSRLAGSTDTQYF
>TRBV6-5|-|TRBJ2-7|once
TGTGCCAGCAGTTCCCAACGGGACGAGCAGTACTTC
CASSSQRDEQYF
>TRBV2|-|TRBJ1-1|-
TGTGCCAGCAGTGCACAGGGAGGGGTCACTGAAGCTTTCTTT
CASSAQGGVTEAFF
>TRBV4-1|-|TRBJ2-5|-
TGCGCCAGCAGCCAAGGGGTGACTATCTTCCAAGAGACCCAGTACTTC
CASSQGVTIFQETQYF
>TRBV5-1|-|TRBJ1-2|-
TGCGCCAGCAAACGGGGGGTTTCTCGCTCGGACGATGGCTACACCTTC
CASKRGVSRSDDGYTF
>TRBV4-1|TRBD1|TRBJ1-1|-
TGCGCCAGCAGCCAAGTGGTGCCAGGGGGTGGTCCTGAAGCTTTCTTT
CASSQVVPGGGPEAFF
>TRBV5-6|-|TRBJ1-4|-
TGTGCCAGCAGCACCCGACCTAGGGGGACTAATGAAAAACTGTTTTTT
CASSTRPRGTNEKLFF
>TRBV5-6|-|TRBJ1-1|-
TGTGCCAGCAGCGGAAGACACAGGGTACTACCGAACACTGAAGCTTTCTTT
CASSGRHRVLPNTEAFF
>TRBV9|-|TRBJ2-2|-
TGTGCCAGCAGCGCTAGGAATACCGGGGAGCTGTTTTTT
CASSARNTGELFF
>TRBV6-6|TRBD1|TRBJ2-1|-
TGTGCCAGCAGTTACTACCGGACAGGCTCCTACAATGAGCAGTTCTTC
CASSYYRTGSYNEQFF
>TRBV4-2|-|TRBJ2-2|-
TGTGCCAGCAGCCAAGATGGGGGGGCCACCGGGGAGCTGTTTTTT
CASSQDGGATGELFF
>TRBV5-4|TRBD2|TRBJ2-1|-
TGTGCCAGCAGCACCCGACTAGCCTACTACAATGAGCAGTTCTTC
CASSTRLAYYNEQFF
>TRBV28|TRBD2|TRBJ2-7|-
TGTGCCAGCAGTCCATGGGGGACTAGAGGCTACGAGCAGTACTTC
CASSPWGTRGYEQYF
>TRBV5-1|TRBD1|TRBJ1-2|-
TGCGCCAGCAGCTTGGGGCAGGGGGTATTTGGCTACACCTTC
CASSLGQGVFGYTF
>TRBV10-3|TRBD1|TRBJ1-1|-
TGTGCCATCAGGACGTCGGGACAGGGGAACACTGAAGCTTTCTTT
CAIRTSGQGNTEAFF
>TRBV2|-|TRBJ1-3|-
TGTGCCAGCAGTGAAGGTCCAGGCGGGTGGATTTCTGGAAACACCATATATTTT
CASSEGPGGWISGNTIYF
>TRBV2|TRBD1|TRBJ1-5|-
TGTGCCAGCAGTGAAGCCGGGACAGGGAGGGATAGCAATCAGCCCCAGCATTTT
CASSEAGTGRDSNQPQHF
>TRBV7-8|TRBD1|TRBJ2-4|-
TGTGCCAGCAGCTTAGGGCCCAAAACAGGGGCAGAGGTCGCCAAAAACATTCAGTACTTC
CASSLGPKTGAEVAKNIQYF
>TRBV19|-|TRBJ1-1|-
TGTGCCAGTAGTATATCAGAGTCGGCAGGAGGCCCTCCTGAAGCTTTCTTT
CASSISESAGGPPEAFF
>TRBV7-8|-|TRBJ2-2|-
TGTGCCAGCAGCGATGTGGGGCCCGGGGAGCTGTTTTTT
CASSDVGPGELFF
>TRBV6-6|-|TRBJ1-5|-
TGTGCCAGCAGCGACAGGAATCAGCCCCAGCATTTT
CASSDRNQPQHF
>TRBV25-1|-|TRBJ2-7|-
TGTGCCAGCAGTGCCAGGGGCCCACACTCCTACGAGCAGTACTTC
CASSARGPHSYEQYF
>TRBV27|-|TRBJ1-2|-
TGTGCCAGCAGTCCCAAGGAACACTGGACAGTTTGGGGCTACACCTTC
CASSPKEHWTVWGYTF
>TRBV28|TRBD1|TRBJ2-3|-
TGTGCCAGCAGTTGGGACAGGACACATCCAGATACGCAGTATTTT
CASSWDRTHPDTQYF
>TRBV7-9|-|TRBJ1-1|-
TGTGCCAGCAGCTCATACAGACAGATGAACACTGAAGCTTTCTTT
CASSSYRQMNTEAFF
>TRBV15|-|TRBJ1-6|once
TGTGCCACCAGCAGTGACAGTAATTCCCCCCTCCACTTT
CATSSDSNSPLHF
>TRBV5-5|-|TRBJ2-7|-
TGTGCCAGCAGCCCGTACCCCTGGGAGGCCTCCTACGAGCAGTACTTC
CASSPYPWEASYEQYF
>TRBV5-1|TRBD2|TRBJ2-1|-
TGCGCCAGCAGCTTCTCTAGCGGGGGTACAACTTGCAATGAGCAGTTCTTC
CASSFSSGGTTCNEQFF
>TRBV5-6|TRBD1|TRBJ1-6|-
TGTGCCAGCAGCTACCGGGACAGGGACTCTAATTCACCCCTCCACTTT
CASSYRDRDSNSPLHF
>TRBV5-4|-|TRBJ2-5|-
TGTGCCAGCAGCTTGGGGGGGCGGCAAGAGACCCAGTACTTC
CASSLGGRQETQYF
>TRBV4-2|TRBD2|TRBJ2-7|-
TGTGCCAGCAGCCCACCGAGCGGGGGCTTTTACGAGCAGTACTTC
CASSPPSGGFYEQYF
>TRBV6-6|TRBD1|TRBJ2-7|-
TGTGCCAGCAGTTACTCCTCCGGGACAGGGGACTACGAGCAGTACTTC
CASSYSSGTGDYEQYF